These T cell receptor beta chains were read from a single sample in a study of OX40 agonist ivuxolimab in advanced cancers. Data came from immunoSEQ multiplex PCR; TCRdb stores just in-frame clones and leaves some out. The sample consists of about 100,000 clones, 80% to 95% of them appearing once. The sequences come from CD4+ or CD8+ T cells sorted from blood, collected in a trial of the OX40 agonist ivuxolimab. The source is an adult with an advanced solid tumor such as melanoma, head and neck, liver or kidney cancer. Each CDR3 is given with its conserved first and last residue. A D gene is named only where the DNA matches it firmly. Only some rows state a clone size, as once, few, many or a class for expanded clones.

j_gene,v_gene,abundance,d_gene,CDR3aa,CDR3nt
TRBJ1-6,TRBV2,-,TRBD1,CASTSTVGQGTTPLHF,TGTGCCAGCACTTCGACCGTCGGACAGGGAACTACACCCCTCCACTTT
TRBJ2-7,TRBV6-5,-,-,CASSYSRGDEQYF,TGTGCCAGCAGTTACTCGAGGGGGGACGAGCAGTACTTC
TRBJ2-6,TRBV6-1,-,TRBD1,CASRGQLSGANVLTF,TGTGCCAGCAGGGGACAGCTCTCCGGGGCCAACGTCCTGACTTTC
TRBJ1-5,TRBV18,-,-,CASSPMKGNQPQHF,TGTGCCAGCTCACCAATGAAGGGAAATCAGCCCCAGCATTTT
TRBJ2-4,TRBV5-1,-,TRBD2,CASSVGLAGVNIQYF,TGCGCCAGCAGCGTGGGACTAGCGGGAGTAAACATTCAGTACTTC
TRBJ2-5,TRBV18,-,-,CASSPPSHPETQYF,TGTGCCAGCTCACCACCGTCACATCCCGAGACCCAGTACTTC
TRBJ2-3,TRBV10-2,-,-,CASSELDTQYF,TGCGCCAGCAGTGAGTTAGATACGCAGTATTTT
TRBJ1-2,TRBV6-5,-,TRBD1,CASSYGTGGYGYTF,TGTGCCAGCAGTTACGGGACAGGGGGGTATGGCTACACCTTC
TRBJ2-5,TRBV5-1,-,TRBD2,CASCEPSGGRETQYF,TGCGCCAGCTGCGAACCCAGCGGGGGGCGGGAGACCCAGTACTTC
TRBJ2-3,TRBV5-4,-,TRBD2,CASSSKTSGSTDTQYF,TGTGCCAGCAGCTCCAAGACTAGCGGGAGCACAGATACGCAGTATTTT
TRBJ2-2,TRBV5-1,-,TRBD1,CATQRAPGQGRTGELFF,TGCGCCACCCAACGGGCACCTGGACAGGGGCGGACCGGGGAGCTGTTTTTT
TRBJ1-2,TRBV5-6,-,TRBD1,CASSPPGTGGGVYGYTF,TGTGCCAGCAGTCCGCCCGGGACAGGGGGCGGCGTTTATGGCTACACCTTC
TRBJ2-3,TRBV6-1,-,-,CASSVQGPGSDTQYF,TGTGCCAGCAGTGTGCAGGGGCCGGGTTCAGATACGCAGTATTTT
TRBJ2-1,TRBV27,-,-,CASNGGGSSYNEQFF,TGTGCCAGCAACGGTGGGGGGAGCTCCTACAATGAGCAGTTCTTC
TRBJ1-1,TRBV12-5,-,-,CASGLAGTEAFF,TGTGCTAGTGGTTTGGCAGGGACTGAAGCTTTCTTT
TRBJ2-2,TRBV14,-,-,CASRRSGELFF,TGTGCCAGCAGACGGTCCGGGGAGCTGTTTTTT
TRBJ2-3,TRBV7-9,-,-,CASSLRSDTQYF,TGTGCCAGCAGTTTGAGGTCAGATACGCAGTATTTT
TRBJ1-4,TRBV15,-,-,CATSKDSGGEKLFF,TGTGCCACCAGCAAAGACAGCGGGGGTGAAAAACTGTTTTTT
TRBJ1-4,TRBV30,-,TRBD1,CAWTRQGAEKLFF,TGTGCCTGGACCCGACAGGGGGCCGAAAAACTGTTTTTT
TRBJ2-7,TRBV5-1,once,-,CASSLADMYEQYF,TGCGCCAGCAGCTTGGCTGATATGTACGAGCAGTACTTC
TRBJ2-1,TRBV11-2,-,TRBD2,CASSLDLGTSFRKPYNEQFF,TGTGCCAGCAGCTTAGATCTCGGGACTAGCTTCCGAAAACCCTACAATGAGCAGTTCTTC
TRBJ2-3,TRBV6-6,-,-,CASSLRLAGDTQYF,TGTGCCAGCAGTCTCCGACTGGCCGGAGATACGCAGTATTTT
TRBJ1-1,TRBV30,-,-,CAWSSGNTEAFF,TGTGCCTGGAGTTCCGGGAACACTGAAGCTTTCTTT
TRBJ2-1,TRBV30,few,-,CAWSHSIEQFF,TGTGCCTGGAGTCATAGCATCGAGCAGTTCTTC
TRBJ1-4,TRBV19,-,-,CASRTSRLGGHEKLFF,TGTGCCAGTAGGACCTCGAGGTTGGGGGGCCATGAAAAACTGTTTTTT
TRBJ1-3,TRBV10-3,-,TRBD1,CAILTGEAGNTIYF,TGTGCCATCCTCACAGGGGAGGCTGGAAACACCATATATTTT
TRBJ2-2,TRBV13,-,-,CASSPEGGELFF,TGTGCCAGCAGCCCGGAGGGGGGGGAGCTGTTTTTT
TRBJ2-5,TRBV27,-,-,CASSLGPQETQYF,TGTGCCAGCAGTTTGGGGCCCCAAGAGACCCAGTACTTC
TRBJ1-5,TRBV18,once,TRBD1,CASSPGQGFQPQHF,TGTGCCAGCTCACCAGGACAGGGCTTTCAGCCCCAGCATTTT
TRBJ2-7,TRBV5-1,-,-,CASSLEGQSSYEQYF,TGCGCCAGCAGCTTGGAAGGCCAGAGCTCCTACGAGCAGTACTTC
TRBJ1-2,TRBV12-2,-,-,CASRLGRDRGRWGYGYTF,TGTGCAAGTCGCTTAGGCAGGGACAGGGGGCGTTGGGGCTATGGCTACACCTTC
TRBJ2-7,TRBV7-6,-,TRBD1,CASSLEGQGAEQYF,TGTGCCAGCAGCTTAGAGGGACAGGGGGCCGAGCAGTACTTC
TRBJ1-1,TRBV4-1,-,-,CASSHRLGRGAFF,TGCGCCAGCAGCCACCGTTTAGGCAGGGGAGCTTTCTTT
TRBJ1-2,TRBV5-4,-,-,CASSVVGGALGYTF,TGTGCCAGCAGCGTTGTAGGGGGGGCCCTTGGCTACACCTTC
TRBJ2-5,TRBV7-8,-,-,CASSPQETQYF,TGTGCCAGCAGTCCACAAGAGACCCAGTACTTC
TRBJ2-5,TRBV7-7,-,-,CASSLGQGETQYF,TGTGCTAGCAGCTTAGGGCAGGGGGAGACCCAGTACTTC
TRBJ2-1,TRBV6-4,once,-,CASSLRPAGNNEQFF,TGTGCCAGCTCCCTCCGGCCGGCAGGAAACAATGAGCAGTTCTTC
TRBJ2-1,TRBV6-5,-,TRBD2,CASSYSGLAGVNEQFF,TGTGCCAGCAGTTACTCAGGACTAGCGGGAGTCAATGAGCAGTTCTTC
TRBJ2-7,TRBV4-2,-,TRBD2,CASSQEGAGTSGGAYQYEQYF,TGTGCCAGCAGCCAAGAAGGGGCTGGGACTAGCGGGGGGGCCTATCAGTACGAGCAGTACTTC
TRBJ2-3,TRBV7-2,-,-,CASSGTFTDTQYF,TGTGCCAGCAGCGGGACCTTCACAGATACGCAGTATTTT
TRBJ1-2,TRBV5-1,-,-,CASSLEGESGYTF,TGCGCCAGCAGCTTGGAGGGCGAATCTGGCTACACCTTC
TRBJ2-7,TRBV5-1,-,-,CASSLEGRSYEQYF,TGCGCCAGCAGCTTGGAAGGCCGCTCCTACGAGCAGTACTTC
TRBJ1-2,TRBV19,-,-,CASITHAGPNYGYTF,TGTGCCAGTATTACACACGCAGGGCCCAACTATGGCTACACCTTC
TRBJ2-7,TRBV9,-,TRBD2,CASSGGGLNTYEQYF,TGTGCCAGCAGCGGCGGGGGGTTGAACACCTACGAGCAGTACTTC
TRBJ2-7,TRBV7-2,-,TRBD2,CASSATSSGGTSYEQYF,TGTGCCAGCAGCGCCACCTCTAGCGGGGGGACCTCCTACGAGCAGTACTTC
TRBJ1-2,TRBV6-5,-,TRBD1,CASTPPGQGPQRF,TGTGCCAGCACCCCCCCGGGACAGGGCCCCCAACGCTTC